The clone carrying this T cell receptor (beta chain) has a handful of counts. Per the study methods: Amplification from reference gene primers served as the basis for estimated nucleated cell counts. The repertoire was sequenced with immunoSEQ multiplex PCR; TCRdb's copy has only in-frame clones and lacks some. For V, J and clone size, that table is used; D and trimming come from the DNA. The sample yields roughly 500,000 clones, more than 75% seen once. These data originate in a study of blood T cell repertoires in COVID-19. Background on the study: Both acute and convalescent COVID-19 samples were obtained from the United States, Italy and Spain.

V lost 4 bases to trimming and J lost 8 bases, with 21 bases between them. This CDR3 is built from 16 residues. Germline lookup yields CDR1 SGHRS and CDR2 YFSETQ. The chain carries TRBV5-1 and TRBJ2-2; the D gene is possibly TRBD1 (5 bases). This receptor was identified in a woman between 40 and 55 years old who had recovered from COVID-19. Sequences were obtained from PBMCs or T cells enriched from blood (not recorded which). CDR3 sequence reads: CASSPQGGKNQGELFF. As DNA, the CDR3 is TGCGCCAGCAGCCCCCAGGGCGGTAAAAACCAAGGGGAGCTGTTTTTT. Filled out from reference TRBV5-1 and TRBJ2-2, the complete variable domain reads KAGVTQTPRYLIKTRGQQVTLSCSPISGHRSVSWYQQTPGQGLQFLFEYFSETQRNKGNFPGRFSGRQFSNSRSEMNVSTLELGDSALYLCASSPQGGKNQGELFFGEGSRLTVL.